These 25 T cell receptor beta chains were sequenced from one sample in a study of human T cells and chemical hapten exposure. Treatment reported: therapeutic diphenylcyclopropenone sensitization with weekly scalp DPC. The study used a library that attached unique molecular identifiers to individual cDNA molecules. Each CDR3 protein gets one entry after TCRdb re-called the reads with MiXCR. The table includes 2,500 or so distinct CDR3 sequences, 40% to 55% detected once. The specimen comprised whole blood, sampled before DPC sensitization or 2, 6, or about 24 weeks after (not recorded which). The source of these receptors is an adult with alopecia areata. Some clones in this sample may be carry-over from other donors' samples. This table probably holds off-target reads from a library built for another chain.

V and J are TRBV7-8 and TRBJ2-2, with TRBD1 identical over 10 bases. V trimming: 1 base; J trimming: 2 bases; junction bases outside the gene matches: 4. The CDR3 length is 17 residues. Looked up from germline, CDR1 is SGHVS and CDR2 is FQNEAQ. The CDR3 DNA follows: TGTGCCAGCAGCTTAGGGGACAGGGGAATTAACACCGGGGAGCTGTTTTTT. It yields the protein CASSLGDRGINTGELFF.

There are a few counts of this clonotype. The chain recombines TRBV20-1 with TRBJ2-5; 9 bases align to TRBD2. The CDR3 spans 17 residues. Germline V lookup: CDR1 DFQATT, CDR2 SNEGSKA (reference sequence). The CDR3 region is CSAPTHPREGIEETQYF. The CDR3 DNA sequence: TGCAGCGCCCCTACCCACCCGCGGGAGGGAATAGAAGAGACCCAGTACTTC.

The CDR3 protein is CSAPGQADEQFF. CDR3 bases: TGCAGTGCCCCGGGACAGGCGGATGAGCAGTTCTTC. V is TRBV20-1 and J is TRBJ2-1; TRBD1 matches 8 bases. The CDR3 spans 12 residues. Trimming at V came to 6 bases and at J to 8 bases, leaving 6 bases not matched to a gene. The germline CDR1 and CDR2 sequences are DFQATT and SNEGSKA (reference sequence).

This clonotype was seen a single time. The chain uses TRBV28 and TRBJ2-3, with 15 bases that match TRBD2. Germline V gives CDR1 MDHEN, CDR2 SYDVKM. Trimming took 6 bases from V and 4 from J; bases not matched to a gene: 8. This CDR3 has 17 residues. The CDR3 protein is CASRSKGLAGGPDTQYF. In DNA form, the CDR3 reads TGTGCCAGCAGGAGTAAGGGACTAGCGGGAGGCCCAGATACGCAGTATTTT.

V is TRBV10-1 and J is TRBJ2-5; the D gene is possibly TRBD1 (5 bases). The CDR3 totals 14 residues. CDR1 is WNHNN, CDR2 SYGVQD, per germline (reference sequence). The germline V and J ends were trimmed by 0 bases and 3 bases, with 8 bases remaining between them. The CDR3 reads CASSESGREETQYF. In DNA form, the CDR3 reads TGCGCCAGCAGTGAGTCGGGCAGGGAAGAGACCCAGTACTTC.

The rearrangement links TRBV29-1 to TRBJ2-7; TRBD1 is a possible D gene (6 bases). This CDR3 has 11 amino acids. V was trimmed by 6 bases and J by 6 bases, leaving 12 bases between them. The germline gives CDR1 SQVTM, CDR2 ANQGSEA. In nucleotides, the CDR3 is TGCAGCGTCATACAGGGTCGCGAGCAGTACGTC. This encodes CSVIQGREQYV.

The genes are TRBV27 and TRBJ2-5; D ambiguous. The CDR3 extends over 11 amino acids. Between the trimmed V and J ends, which lost 4 bases and 7 bases, there was a span of 7 bases. From germline, CDR1 is MNHEY and CDR2 SMNVEV (reference sequence). The chain's CDR3 is CASSSDRTQYF. The CDR3 bases are TGTGCCAGCAGTTCGGACCGGACCCAGTACTTC.

This clonotype was observed a few times. This rearrangement joins TRBV11-3 to TRBJ2-3; the D is unclear. V lost 8 bases and J lost 6, with 18 bases in between. Germline V gene lookup returns CDR1 SGHNT and CDR2 YENEEA. CDR3 length equals 14 residues. The CDR3 loop reads CASGQGRGADTQYF. CDR3 nucleotide sequence: TGTGCCAGCGGCCAAGGACGAGGCGCGGATACGCAGTATTTT.

This clonotype was seen a handful of times. The chain uses TRBV20-1 and TRBJ2-3; the match to TRBD2 covers 8 bases. CDR1 is DFQATT and CDR2 is SNEGSKA in the germline V gene (reference sequence). Trimming removed 6 bases from V and 2 bases from J; junction bases left unmatched: 13. The CDR3 has 16 amino acids. The CDR3 is CSAHETSARFTDTQYF. The CDR3, as DNA: TGCAGTGCGCACGAGACTAGCGCTCGTTTCACAGATACGCAGTATTTT.

The J gene is TRBJ2-3, the V gene TRBV12-3 or TRBV12-4; 10 nucleotides align to TRBD2. The junction had 3 bases not matched to a gene; V was cut back by 2 bases and J by 4 bases. This CDR3 has 15 residues. CDR3 sequence: CASSLLAGAADTQYF. The CDR3 coding sequence is TGTGCCAGCAGTTTACTAGCGGGAGCTGCAGATACGCAGTATTTT.

This clonotype was found once. The chain carries TRBV4-1 and TRBJ2-4; TRBD2 agrees at 12 bases. Germline assignment: CDR1 MGHRA and CDR2 YSYEKL. The CDR3 length is 18 residues. V shed 7 bases, J shed 0 bases, and the junction held 10 bases outside the gene matches. This chain's CDR3 is CASTSGLAGSLAKNIQYF. Written as DNA, the CDR3 is TGCGCCAGCACCTCCGGACTAGCGGGGTCCCTAGCCAAAAACATTCAGTACTTC.

In DNA, the CDR3 is TGTGCCATCAGCGCCGGGCAATTGAACACTGAAGCTTTCTTT. Encoded protein: CAISAGQLNTEAFF. The chain recombines TRBV10-3 with TRBJ1-1; D is undetermined. Germline V gene data show CDR1 as ENHRY and CDR2 as SYGVKD. The length of the CDR3 is 14 residues. Trimming removed 6 bases at V and 0 bases at J, with 11 bases between.

The rearrangement joins TRBV7-9 to TRBJ2-3, with D maybe TRBD1 (6 bases). The CDR3 sequence is 15 residues long. The germline CDR1 and CDR2 sequences are SEHNR and FQNEAQ (reference sequence). Deletions cut 5 bases from V and 2 bases from J, with 14 bases between. This CDR3 reads CASSEGTLSTDTQYF. CDR3 nucleotides: TGTGCCAGCAGCGAAGGGACATTATCCACAGATACGCAGTATTTT.

Only a few counts were recorded for this clonotype. The V call is TRBV4-2, the J call TRBJ2-3, with a tentative D call TRBD2 (5 bases). The V gene's germline CDR1 is LGHNA and CDR2 YNFKEQ. The ends were cut back, 3 bases at V and 6 bases at J, with 7 bases in the middle. CDR3 size: 12 residues. CDR3 sequence reads: CASSQIADTQYF. Here the CDR3 DNA reads TGTGCCAGCAGCCAGATAGCGGATACGCAGTATTTT.

This CDR3 is CASSLSGGGETQYF. The CDR3 nucleotides read TGCGCCAGCAGCTTGAGCGGGGGCGGTGAGACCCAGTACTTC. The chain couples TRBV5-1 to TRBJ2-5, with 8 bases fitting TRBD2. J was trimmed by 5 bases and V by 1 base; bases with no gene match: 4. CDR1 is SGHRS, CDR2 YFSETQ, per germline. The CDR3 has 14 residues.

The chain has TRBV6-1 and TRBJ1-6, with 7 bases fitting TRBD1. The CDR3 consists of 15 residues. CDR1 is MNHNS, CDR2 SASEGT, per germline. The ends lost 5 bases at V and 7 bases at J; junction bases unmatched: 8. The CDR3 bases are TGTGCCAGCAGTCCCCGACAGGGCCGAAATTCACCCCTCCACTTT. It is translated as CASSPRQGRNSPLHF.

This sequence joins TRBV5-6 and TRBJ2-3; D is unclear. V was clipped by 1 base and J by 6 bases, with 6 bases between them. The germline gives CDR1 SGHDT, CDR2 YYEEEE. The CDR3 is 12 amino acids. In DNA form, the CDR3 reads TGTGCCAGCAGCTTGTCGTGGGATACGCAGTATTTT. It specifies CASSLSWDTQYF. The full variable domain, its missing parts supplied by reference TRBV5-6 and TRBJ2-3, is DAGVTQSPTHLIKTRGQQVTLRCSPKSGHDTVSWYQQALGQGPQFIFQYYEEEERQRGNFPDRFSGHQFPNYSSELNVNALLLGDSALYLCASSLSWDTQYFGPGTRLTVL.

The chain uses TRBV11-3 and TRBJ2-1; no firm D call. The CDR3 sequence is 13 residues long. V was clipped by 1 base and J by 6 bases, with 7 bases between them. CDR1 SGHNT and CDR2 YENEEA come from the germline V gene. The CDR3 spells CASSLAVANEQFF. CDR3 in DNA: TGTGCCAGCAGCTTAGCCGTGGCCAATGAGCAGTTCTTC.

This chain links TRBV12-5 with TRBJ1-6; weak D call: TRBD1 (6 bases). Germline V gives CDR1 LGHNT, CDR2 FRNRAP. V was pared by 1 base and J by 8 bases, with 18 bases between. CDR3 size: 17 residues. The CDR3 region is CASGLDLRQARDSPLHF. The CDR3 DNA is TGTGCTAGTGGTTTGGACCTAAGACAGGCGAGGGATTCACCCCTCCACTTT.

The chain uses TRBV9 and TRBJ2-3; TRBD2 matches at 11 bases. CDR3 length: 16 residues. Trimming at V came to 0 bases and at J to 4 bases, leaving 4 bases not matched to a gene. The germline gives CDR1 SGDLS, CDR2 YYNGEE. This chain's CDR3 is CASSVVASGGPDTQYF. CDR3 DNA: TGTGCCAGCAGCGTAGTGGCTAGCGGGGGGCCAGATACGCAGTATTTT.

The gene calls are TRBV9 and TRBJ2-6; no clear D. The CDR3 contains 13 residues. The V gene lost 3 bases and the J gene lost 1 base, with 2 bases spanning the gap. Germline V gene lookup returns CDR1 SGDLS and CDR2 YYNGEE. The CDR3 DNA follows: TGTGCCAGCAGCGGGTCTGGGGCCAACGTCCTGACTTTC. Its translation: CASSGSGANVLTF. Full variable domain (rest looked up from reference TRBV9 and TRBJ2-6): DSGVTQTPKHLITATGQRVTLRCSPRSGDLSVYWYQQSLDQGLQFLIQYYNGEERAKGNILERFSAQQFPDLHSELNLSSLELGDSALYFCASSGSGANVLTFGAGSRLTVL.

This clonotype was seen a few times. The J gene is TRBJ1-1, the V gene TRBV7-6; D is unresolved. The germline V gene encodes CDR1 SGHVS and CDR2 FNYEAQ. The CDR3 totals 15 residues. Trimming pared 1 base from V and 0 bases from J, leaving 9 bases between. As DNA, the CDR3 is TGTGCCAGCAGCTTAGACTACAGATTGAACACTGAAGCTTTCTTT. Translated: CASSLDYRLNTEAFF.

V usage is TRBV7-6 and J usage is TRBJ2-5, with unresolved D. V lost 5 bases, J lost 1 base, and 11 bases lay in between. The CDR3 is 14 amino acids. Per germline, CDR1 SGHVS and CDR2 FNYEAQ. CDR3 nucleotides: TGTGCCAGCAGCCTCACGGGTGCCCAAGAGACCCAGTACTTC. Protein sequence: CASSLTGAQETQYF.

The chain links TRBV28 to TRBJ2-3; D unclear. This CDR3 contains 12 residues. Deletions cut 5 bases from V and 2 bases from J, with 5 bases between. CDR1 is MDHEN and CDR2 is SYDVKM in the germline V gene. CDR3 loop: CASSPATDTQYF. DNA of the CDR3: TGTGCCAGCAGTCCGGCCACAGATACGCAGTATTTT.

In its sample, this clonotype was seen a few times. The genes are TRBV29-1 and TRBJ2-1; 11 nucleotides line up with TRBD2. The CDR3 is made up of 14 amino acids. The germline CDR1 and CDR2 sequences are SQVTM and ANQGSEA. V dropped 2 bases and J dropped 4; count of bases not matched to a gene: 1. In DNA form, the CDR3 reads TGCAGCGTTGAACTAGCGGGGGGATACAATGAGCAGTTCTTC. It yields the protein CSVELAGGYNEQFF.